Described below is a single TCR beta chain sequence and its context. Antigen unknown. Data came from immunoSEQ multiplex PCR; TCRdb stores just in-frame clones and leaves some out. Seen here are over 100,000 clones, approximately 89% observed once, and the top ten hold approximately 19%. This entry is derived from a study of T cell responses to AZD1222 COVID-19 vaccine. Across the study: Doses given second, at about 4 or about 12 weeks, were pooled. Study conclusions and caveats: Compared with day 0, the breadth and depth of the Spike-specific TCR repertoire rose significantly after two doses of AZD1222. Baseline antibody screening turned up just a handful of seropositive AZD1222 recipients.

This TCR was recovered from an adult in good health. The sample in question was peripheral blood, obtained on day 0 of AZD1222 vaccination.

Here the CDR3 reads CASSLASGEETQYF. CDR3 DNA: TGTGCCAGCAGCTTGGCGTCAGGGGAAGAGACCCAGTACTTC. The chain combines TRBV5-4 with TRBJ2-5, with D possibly being TRBD1 (6 bases). Germline values: CDR1 SGHNT, CDR2 YYREEE (reference sequence). The ends were cut back, 0 bases at V and 3 bases at J, with 9 bases in the middle. The CDR3 is 14 amino acids. The whole variable domain, filled in from reference TRBV5-4 and TRBJ2-5, reads ETGVTQSPTHLIKTRGQQVTLRCSSQSGHNTVSWYQQALGQGPQFIFQYYREEENGRGNFPPRFSGLQFPNYSSELNVNALELDDSALYLCASSLASGEETQYFGPGTRLLVL.